This TCR beta chain was recorded in a study of sequential checkpoint blockade in melanoma. Looking at the study overall: Maintenance nivolumab came after either treatment sequence. Study results and caveats: Tumor T-cell fraction and clonality correlated with PD-L1 and CD8+ counts. For nivolumab-first patients, baseline tumor clonality was associated with response.

Profiling relied on immunoSEQ multiplex PCR, and the TCRdb table lists in-frame clones only, not all of them. The data contain hundreds of clones, 20% to 25% of them seen just once; the ten biggest clones take up approximately 15%. The treatment denotes: randomized to nivolumab then ipilimumab (arm A) or the reverse (arm B). V lost 2 bases to trimming and J lost 1 base; unmatched junction nucleotides: 5. This CDR3 region has 16 residues. In germline, CDR1 is KGHSH, CDR2 LQKENI. Of note for this clone: Its target is not known.

This receptor was taken from a human donor with melanoma. The V gene is TRBV18, the J gene TRBJ2-3; 8 bases align to TRBD1. The material was tumor tissue (inferred from file names), obtained from a patient given nivolumab and ipilimumab in sequence. In nucleotides, the CDR3 is TGTGCCAGCTCACCAACAGGGGGGTACGGCACAGATACGCAGTATTTT. Amino acid sequence: CASSPTGGYGTDTQYF.